This is a list of T cell receptor beta chains from one sample in a study of human T cells and chemical hapten exposure. TCRdb used MiXCR to reprocess the RACE reads, holding one entry per CDR3 protein. The sample holds around 200,000 distinct CDR3 sequences, around 30% seen once. The sample was whole blood, taken in connection with sensitization to the hapten diphenylcyclopropenone (DPC). The receptors were gathered from a woman under 40 with alopecia areata. Some clones in this sample may be carry-over from other donors' samples. The CDR3 runs from the conserved cysteine through the conserved F or W. D genes are given only for firm matches. Clone size is not always given. Where it is, it says once, few, many or a class for expanded clones.

TRBD2	NA	TRBJ2-7	TRBV7-2	TGTGCCAGCAGCTTATTTAGCGGGAGAGGGGAGCAGTACTTC	CASSLFSGRGEQYF
TRBD1	NA	TRBJ1-1	TRBV6-5	TGTGCCAGCAGTTACTCGTCTCCAGGGGGAAGCATGAACACTGAAGCTTTCTTT	CASSYSSPGGSMNTEAFF
TRBD2	few	TRBJ2-5	TRBV5-1	TGCGCCAGCAGCCTGGGCACTAGCGGGAGCCATCAAGAGACCCAGTACTTC	CASSLGTSGSHQETQYF
NA	few	TRBJ1-5	TRBV19	TGTGCCAGTAGTATCAACAGGGCTCAGCCCCAGCATTTT	CASSINRAQPQHF
NA	NA	TRBJ2-3	TRBV20-1	TGCAGTGCTCCAGGGGTGGCAGATACGCAGTATTTT	CSAPGVADTQYF
TRBD1	few	TRBJ2-7	TRBV10-3	TGTGCCATCGCACAAGAACCGGGACAGGGGACCTACGAGCAGTACTTC	CAIAQEPGQGTYEQYF
TRBD1	NA	TRBJ1-6	TRBV5-4	TGTGCCAGCAGCTCAACGGGACAGCCTAATTCACCCCTCCACTTT	CASSSTGQPNSPLHF
NA	few	TRBJ1-5	TRBV7-8	TGTGCCAGCAGCCAACGGGAGGGGTTTAATCAGCCCCAGCATTTT	CASSQREGFNQPQHF
NA	few	TRBJ2-4	TRBV25-1	TGTGCCAGCAGTGATAGCGGCCTGAGAAACATTCAGTACTTC	CASSDSGLRNIQYF
NA	few	TRBJ2-6	TRBV11-2	TGTGCCAGCAGCTTAGGAGACAGGCACTCTGGGGCCAACGTCCTGACTTTC	CASSLGDRHSGANVLTF
NA	few	TRBJ1-2	TRBV9	TGTGCCAGTTCGGAGTTTGGACGCTATGGCTACACCTTC	CASSEFGRYGYTF
TRBD1	NA	TRBJ1-2	TRBV3-1	TGTGCCAGCAGCCAAGTTCAGGGGGCCGAGGCCTTCTTC	CASSQVQGAEAFF
NA	NA	TRBJ2-2	TRBV29-1	TGCAGCGGAGGACAGACGAACACCGGGGAGCTGTTTTTT	CSGGQTNTGELFF
NA	few	TRBJ1-2	TRBV4-3	TGCGCCAGCAGCCAGGGCGATGGCTACACCTTC	CASSQGDGYTF
NA	NA	TRBJ2-7	TRBV27	TGTGCCAGCAGTTTATTCCACTACGAGCAGTACTTC	CASSLFHYEQYF
TRBD1	NA	TRBJ1-1	TRBV4-2	TGTGCCAGCAGCCCTCCGGGACAGGGGGCAACTGAAGCTTTCTTT	CASSPPGQGATEAFF
NA	few	TRBJ2-3	TRBV20-1	TGCAGCGCTAACGGGGACGCTACACTCACAGATACGCAGTATTTT	CSANGDATLTDTQYF
NA	few	TRBJ1-1	TRBV27	TGTGCCAGCCGGCCCCTTAATCGAATGAACACTGAAGCTTTCTTT	CASRPLNRMNTEAFF
NA	NA	TRBJ2-7	TRBV6-2/TRBV6-3	TGTGCCAGCAGTTACTCAACGGGGGAGCAGTACTTC	CASSYSTGEQYF
NA	NA	TRBJ1-2	TRBV7-2	TGTGCCAGCAGCTTTGACGGCTATGGCTACACCTTC	CASSFDGYGYTF
NA	few	TRBJ2-7	TRBV20-1	TGCAGTGCGGACCTACAAGCGACCTACGAGCAGTACTTC	CSADLQATYEQYF
NA	few	TRBJ1-1	TRBV20-1	TGCAGTGCTAGTCCGGGGGCCCGAAGGGACACTGAAGCTTTCTTT	CSASPGARRDTEAFF
NA	few	TRBJ1-2	TRBV19	TGTGCCAGTAGTATGAGTGGGGCCAACTATGGCTACACCTTC	CASSMSGANYGYTF
NA	NA	TRBJ2-7	TRBV9	TGTGCCAGCAGCGCGATAGGGGCCTCCTACGAGCAGTACTTC	CASSAIGASYEQYF
NA	NA	TRBJ2-5	TRBV4-2	TGTGCCAGCAGCCAAGGGCAGGGGTACGAGACCCAGTACTTC	CASSQGQGYETQYF